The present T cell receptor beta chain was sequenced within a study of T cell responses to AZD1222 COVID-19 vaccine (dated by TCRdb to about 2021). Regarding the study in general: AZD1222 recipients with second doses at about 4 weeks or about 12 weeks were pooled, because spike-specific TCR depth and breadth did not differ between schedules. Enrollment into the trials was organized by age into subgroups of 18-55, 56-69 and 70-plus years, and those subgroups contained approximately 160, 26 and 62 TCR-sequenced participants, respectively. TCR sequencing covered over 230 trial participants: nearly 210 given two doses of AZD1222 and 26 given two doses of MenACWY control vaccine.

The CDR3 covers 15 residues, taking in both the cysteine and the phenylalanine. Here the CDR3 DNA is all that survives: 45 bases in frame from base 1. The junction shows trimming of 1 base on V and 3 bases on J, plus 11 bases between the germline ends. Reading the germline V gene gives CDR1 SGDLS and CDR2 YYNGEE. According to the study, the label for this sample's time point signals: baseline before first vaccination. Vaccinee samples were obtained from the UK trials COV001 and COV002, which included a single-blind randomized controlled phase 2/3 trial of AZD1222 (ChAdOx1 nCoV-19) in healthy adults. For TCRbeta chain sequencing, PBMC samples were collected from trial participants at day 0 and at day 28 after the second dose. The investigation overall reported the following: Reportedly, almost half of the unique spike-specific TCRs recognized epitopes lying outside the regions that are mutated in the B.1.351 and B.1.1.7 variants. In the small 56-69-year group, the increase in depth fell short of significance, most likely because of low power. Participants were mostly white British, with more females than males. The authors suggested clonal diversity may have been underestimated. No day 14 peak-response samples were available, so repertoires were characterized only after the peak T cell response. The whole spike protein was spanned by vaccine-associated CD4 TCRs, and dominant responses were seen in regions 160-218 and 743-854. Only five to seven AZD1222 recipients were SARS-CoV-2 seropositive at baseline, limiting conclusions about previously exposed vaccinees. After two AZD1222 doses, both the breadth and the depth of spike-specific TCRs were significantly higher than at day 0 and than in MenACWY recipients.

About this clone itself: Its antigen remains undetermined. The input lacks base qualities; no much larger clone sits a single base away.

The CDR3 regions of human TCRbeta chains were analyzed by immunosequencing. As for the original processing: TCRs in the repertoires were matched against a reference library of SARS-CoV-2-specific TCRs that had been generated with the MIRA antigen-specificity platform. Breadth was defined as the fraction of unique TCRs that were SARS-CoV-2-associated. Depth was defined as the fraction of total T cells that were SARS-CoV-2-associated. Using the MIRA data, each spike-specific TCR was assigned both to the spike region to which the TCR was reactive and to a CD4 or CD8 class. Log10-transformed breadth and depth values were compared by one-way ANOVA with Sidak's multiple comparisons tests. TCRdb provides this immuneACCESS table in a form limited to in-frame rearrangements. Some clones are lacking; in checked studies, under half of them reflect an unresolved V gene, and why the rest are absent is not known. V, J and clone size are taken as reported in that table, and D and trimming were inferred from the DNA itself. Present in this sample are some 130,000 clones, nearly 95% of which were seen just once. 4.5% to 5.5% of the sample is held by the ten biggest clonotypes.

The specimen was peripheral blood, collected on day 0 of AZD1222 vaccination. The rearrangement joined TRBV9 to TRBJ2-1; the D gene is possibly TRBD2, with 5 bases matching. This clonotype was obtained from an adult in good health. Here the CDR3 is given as CASSVLGSLYNEQFF. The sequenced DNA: TGTGCCAGCAGCGTATTAGGGAGCCTCTACAATGAGCAGTTCTTC.